Below, 26 T cell receptor beta chains from the same sample are listed, as sequenced in a study of cytotoxic CD8 clonotypes in ibrutinib-treated CLL. Repertoires were generated with immunoSEQ multiplex PCR, while TCRdb's copy carries only in-frame clones and drops some. Here the sample spans 300,000 to 400,000 clones, approximately 67% being singletons. The sample was PBMCs, taken after 36 months of ibrutinib treatment. Receptors were obtained from a human donor with chronic lymphocytic leukemia.

This sequence joins TRBV6-1 and TRBJ2-1; 11 nucleotides align to TRBD2. Looked up from germline, CDR1 is MNHNS and CDR2 is SASEGT. The CDR3 extends over 16 amino acids. Germline trimming cut 2 bases from V and 3 bases from J; bases unmatched to any gene: 3. CDR3 coding DNA: TGTGCCAGCAGTGAACACACTAGCGGGGGCTACAATGAGCAGTTCTTC. This translates into CASSEHTSGGYNEQFF.

V gene TRBV19 combines with J gene TRBJ2-5; 7 nucleotides line up with TRBD2. The CDR3 totals 16 residues. V lost 6 bases and J lost 5; bases outside the gene matches: 15. Germline V gene data show CDR1 as LNHDA and CDR2 as SQIVND (reference sequence). The CDR3 nucleotides are TGTGCCAGTAGGAGGGCGGGAGCCAATCCGGTCGAGACCCAGTACTTC. Residues: CASRRAGANPVETQYF.

This chain joins TRBV28 and TRBJ2-3, with TRBD2 identical over 8 bases. Germline V lookup: CDR1 MDHEN, CDR2 SYDVKM. The CDR3 covers 13 residues. The V gene end was trimmed by 6 bases and the J gene end by 1 base; junction bases not matched to a gene: 0. The CDR3 sequence is CASRRGGTDTQYF. The CDR3 DNA sequence: TGTGCCAGCAGGCGGGGGGGCACAGATACGCAGTATTTT.

This sequence joins TRBV5-1 and TRBJ1-3; 7 nucleotides line up with TRBD1. V shed 4 bases, J shed 10 bases, and the junction held 8 bases outside the gene matches. CDR3 length: 13 residues. Germline V gene lookup returns CDR1 SGHRS and CDR2 YFSETQ. As DNA, the CDR3 is TGCGCCAGCAGCACACAGGGGAGAGATACCATATATTTT. Protein: CASSTQGRDTIYF.

This sequence joins TRBV29-1 and TRBJ1-1; D is ambiguous. CDR3 length equals 12 residues. Trimming shortened V by 0 bases and J by 5 bases, and 7 bases separated the two germline ends. Per the germline V gene, CDR1 is SQVTM and CDR2 is ANQGSEA. This CDR3 is CSVEDSITEAFF. The CDR3 DNA sequence: TGCAGCGTTGAAGATTCTATTACTGAAGCTTTCTTT.

The rearrangement joins TRBV5-1 to TRBJ2-1; D may be TRBD1 (6 bases). Germline assignment: CDR1 SGHRS and CDR2 YFSETQ. The CDR3 is 17 amino acids. V lost 4 bases to trimming and J lost 0 bases, with 17 bases between them. The CDR3 reads CASSTRDKLSSYNEQFF. As DNA, the CDR3 is TGCGCCAGCAGCACCCGGGACAAACTAAGCTCCTACAATGAGCAGTTCTTC.

The J gene is TRBJ1-2, the V gene TRBV29-1; 8 positions match TRBD1. Germline V lookup: CDR1 SQVTM, CDR2 ANQGSEA. Trimming removed 0 bases from V and 12 bases from J; junction bases left unmatched: 6. The CDR3 loop spans 12 amino acids. The CDR3 loop is CSVEEVGQGDTF. Here the CDR3 DNA reads TGCAGCGTTGAAGAAGTCGGACAGGGTGACACCTTC.

The chain links TRBV25-1 to TRBJ2-5; unclear D gene. Trimming left V 8 bases short and J 3 bases short, with 10 bases between. Per the germline V gene, CDR1 is MGHDK and CDR2 is SYGVNS. This CDR3 region has 12 residues. The CDR3 protein is CASAEFKETQYF. CDR3 sequence (DNA): TGTGCCAGCGCGGAGTTCAAAGAGACCCAGTACTTC.

V is TRBV7-8 and J is TRBJ2-7; 8 bases line up with TRBD2. Losses at the gene ends were 5 bases for V and 1 base for J; bases not matched to a gene: 10. Germline-derived CDR1 and CDR2 are SGHVS and FQNEAQ. The CDR3 extends over 16 amino acids. The CDR3 spells CASSPFTGTRSYEQYF. The CDR3 region has the DNA TGTGCCAGCAGCCCTTTTACCGGGACTAGGTCCTACGAGCAGTACTTC.

This clone was seen only a few times. The chain combines TRBV5-6 with TRBJ1-4; D not resolved. This CDR3 has 13 amino acids. The ends were cut back, 3 bases at V and 14 bases at J, with 17 bases in the middle. Germline values: CDR1 SGHDT, CDR2 YYEEEE. The CDR3 nucleotides read TGTGCCAGCAGCTCGACCTGGAATACGGGGCTGTTTTTT. It specifies CASSSTWNTGLFF.

This clone was seen only a few times. The CDR3 spells CSTGADYGYTF. The CDR3 region has the DNA TGCAGCACCGGAGCGGACTATGGCTACACCTTC. J is TRBJ1-2 and V is TRBV29-1, with unresolved D. This CDR3 comprises 11 residues. Deletions cut 8 bases from V and 3 bases from J, with 10 bases between. Per the germline V gene, CDR1 is SQVTM and CDR2 is ANQGSEA.

V usage is TRBV5-6 and J usage is TRBJ1-5; weak D call: TRBD1 (5 bases). Looked up from germline, CDR1 is SGHDT and CDR2 is YYEEEE. Trimming took off 4 bases at V and 5 bases at J, with 13 bases between the two ends. The CDR3 extends over 14 amino acids. The chain's CDR3 is CASSRRGFDQPQHF. CDR3 DNA: TGTGCCAGCAGCCGTCGGGGGTTTGATCAGCCCCAGCATTTT.

The chain couples TRBV11-2 to TRBJ2-4; 7 bases match TRBD2. V gave up 0 bases and J gave up 11 bases; unmatched junction bases: 13. CDR1 is SGHAT, CDR2 FQNNGV, per germline. The CDR3 consists of 16 residues. CDR3 in amino acids: CASSLDVTSNTLVQYF. For the CDR3, the DNA is TGTGCCAGCAGCTTAGATGTGACTAGCAACACGCTCGTTCAGTACTTC. The entire variable domain, with the rest obtained from reference TRBV11-2 and TRBJ2-4, is as follows: EAGVAQSPRYKIIEKRQSVAFWCNPISGHATLYWYQQILGQGPKLLIQFQNNGVVDDSQLPKDRFSAERLKGVDSTLKIQPAKLEDSAVYLCASSLDVTSNTLVQYFGAGTRLSVL.

The V and J genes are TRBV9 and TRBJ2-7; 15 bases match TRBD2. CDR1 and CDR2 (germline): SGDLS, YYNGEE. V dropped 5 bases and J dropped 2; count of bases not matched to a gene: 11. This CDR3 is built from 18 residues. The CDR3 is CASSASGTSGGKTYEQYF. CDR3 DNA sequence: TGTGCCAGCAGTGCCTCCGGGACTAGCGGGGGGAAAACCTACGAGCAGTACTTC.

This rearrangement joins TRBV7-2 to TRBJ1-3, with 7 bases lining up with TRBD1. This CDR3 comprises 13 residues. The trim removed 5 bases at V and 4 bases at J, leaving 2 bases unmatched. Germline CDR1 is SGHTA and CDR2 is FQGNSA. DNA of the CDR3: TGTGCCAGCAGCCTGGACAGGGGAAACACCATATATTTT. It codes for CASSLDRGNTIYF.

This clone was observed a handful of times. Germline and junction disagree at one end, which may indicate a read error. V and J are TRBV18 and TRBJ1-5; D may be TRBD1 (6 bases). This CDR3 is 14 amino acids long. Germline V CDR1 and CDR2: KGHSH, LQKENI. CDR3 sequence (DNA): TGTGCCAGCTCACCAGGGACAAGCAATCGGCCCCAGCATTTT. It is translated as CASSPGTSNRPQHF.

This clone was observed a few times. The chain has TRBV7-9 and TRBJ2-3, with 7 bases fitting TRBD2. CDR1 and CDR2 from the germline V gene are SEHNR and FQNEAQ (reference sequence). The CDR3 spans 14 residues. V gave up 0 bases and J gave up 3 bases; unmatched junction bases: 0. The CDR3 here is CASSLAGGTDTQYF. The CDR3 coding sequence is TGTGCCAGCAGCTTAGCGGGGGGGACAGATACGCAGTATTTT.

This sequence joins TRBV28 and TRBJ1-4; TRBD1 matches at 8 bases. The CDR3 has 13 residues. The germline V gene encodes CDR1 MDHEN and CDR2 SYDVKM. Trimming removed 3 bases from V and 11 bases from J; junction bases left unmatched: 5. CDR3 in amino acids: CASSFLQGGKLFF. The CDR3 nucleotides are TGTGCCAGCAGTTTCCTACAGGGGGGGAAACTGTTTTTT.

The chain joins TRBV2 to TRBJ2-2, with TRBD2 matching 13 bases. V shed 7 bases and J 5 bases; nucleotides not matched to a gene: 10. Germline-derived CDR1 and CDR2 are SNHLY and FYNNEI. This CDR3 has 17 residues. This CDR3 is CASKSLGLAGVTGELFF. The CDR3 DNA is TGTGCCAGCAAATCCCTAGGACTAGCGGGAGTAACCGGGGAGCTGTTTTTT.

The chain combines TRBV5-4 with TRBJ1-5; 9 bases align to TRBD1. The CDR3 contains 16 residues. The germline gives CDR1 SGHNT, CDR2 YYREEE (reference sequence). J was trimmed by 0 bases and V by 2 bases; bases with no gene match: 3. The DNA for the CDR3 is TGTGCCAGCAGCTTTGGGACAGGGCGTAGCAATCAGCCCCAGCATTTT. Protein product: CASSFGTGRSNQPQHF.

The J gene is TRBJ2-1, the V gene TRBV11-2; 8 bases agree with TRBD2. CDR1 is SGHAT, CDR2 FQNNGV, per germline. This CDR3 contains 15 residues. Unmatched junction bases numbered 13, after V lost 5 bases and J lost 10 bases. The CDR3, as DNA: TGTGCCAGCAGCCTACCGGGACTAGTTCCGGGGGAGCAGTTCTTC. Encoded protein: CASSLPGLVPGEQFF.

The J gene is TRBJ2-7, the V gene TRBV7-6, with 8 bases lining up with TRBD1. The CDR3 is made up of 15 amino acids. J lost 1 base, V lost 5 bases, and 7 bases had no gene match. Germline V gene sequence: CDR1 SGHVS, CDR2 FNYEAQ. The CDR3 spells CASSRGQEGSYEQYF. The CDR3 DNA follows: TGTGCCAGCAGCAGGGGACAGGAGGGATCCTACGAGCAGTACTTC.

CDR3 amino acids: CASSLVQESEKLFF. The DNA of the CDR3 is TGCGCCAGCAGCTTGGTTCAAGAGTCGGAAAAACTGTTTTTT. The rearrangement links TRBV5-1 to TRBJ1-4, with D unclear. The CDR3 is 14 amino acids. V was cut by 0 bases and J by 8 bases, with 11 bases left in between. Germline loops: CDR1 SGHRS, CDR2 YFSETQ.

The chain uses TRBV29-1 and TRBJ2-2; 9 bases match TRBD1. The germline gives CDR1 SQVTM, CDR2 ANQGSEA. Trimming cost V 4 bases and J 5 bases; bases outside gene matches: 5. The CDR3 length is 14 residues. The DNA of the CDR3 is TGCAGCGTTGGAGGGACAGGGCGTACCGGGGAGCTGTTTTTT. This sequence encodes CSVGGTGRTGELFF.

V and J are TRBV7-2 and TRBJ2-2, with no clear D. Germline values: CDR1 SGHTA, CDR2 FQGNSA. Between the trimmed V and J ends, which lost 4 bases and 6 bases, there was a span of 12 bases. This CDR3 comprises 14 residues. DNA of the CDR3: TGTGCCAGCAGCTCAGAGTACGGAGCCGGGGAGCTGTTTTTT. Translated: CASSSEYGAGELFF.

The chain uses TRBV13 and TRBJ2-1; possible D gene TRBD2, 6 bases. The germline V gene encodes CDR1 PRHDT and CDR2 FYEKMQ (reference sequence). V was cut by 1 base and J by 10 bases, with 14 bases left in between. CDR3 length: 14 amino acids. The CDR3 DNA reads TGTGCCAGCAGCTTAGATCGGGGGATAAGGGAGCAGTTCTTC. As protein: CASSLDRGIREQFF.